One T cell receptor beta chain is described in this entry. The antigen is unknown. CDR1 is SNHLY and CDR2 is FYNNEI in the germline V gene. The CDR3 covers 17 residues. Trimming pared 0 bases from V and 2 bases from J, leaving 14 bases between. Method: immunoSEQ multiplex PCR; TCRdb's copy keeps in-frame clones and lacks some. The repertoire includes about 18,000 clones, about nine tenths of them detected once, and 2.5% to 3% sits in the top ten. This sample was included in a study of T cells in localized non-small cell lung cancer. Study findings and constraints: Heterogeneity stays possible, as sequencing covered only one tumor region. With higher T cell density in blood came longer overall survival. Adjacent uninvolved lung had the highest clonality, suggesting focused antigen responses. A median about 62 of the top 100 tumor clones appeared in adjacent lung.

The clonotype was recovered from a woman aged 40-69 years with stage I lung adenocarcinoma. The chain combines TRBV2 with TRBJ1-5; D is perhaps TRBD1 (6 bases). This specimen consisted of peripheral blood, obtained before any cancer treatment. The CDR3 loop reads CASSEALGGQRNQPQHF. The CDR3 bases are TGTGCCAGCAGTGAAGCGCTTGGGGGGCAGCGCAATCAGCCCCAGCATTTT.